This TCR beta chain appears in the sequencing data of a study of T cell changes during pregnancy in multiple sclerosis. Generated by immunoSEQ multiplex PCR, the TCRdb table keeps only in-frame clones and is missing some. The data contain under 120,000 clones, approximately 91% of them seen just once; the ten biggest clones take up roughly 3.5%. The V segment lost 5 bases and the J segment 4 bases; nucleotides outside the gene matches: 8. CDR1 and CDR2 from the germline V gene are LNHDA and SQIVND (reference sequence). The CDR3 covers 15 residues. J is TRBJ2-5 and V is TRBV19, with 9 positions matching TRBD1. This sequence was found in a female donor with multiple sclerosis, enrolled in a pregnancy study. The sequenced sample was peripheral blood, obtained after pregnancy. The DNA of the CDR3 is TGTGCCAGTAGTCCCCGGGACAGGGTCGGAGAGACCCAGTACTTC. Translation: CASSPRDRVGETQYF.